The text below deals with one TCR beta chain. Sequencing was performed with immunoSEQ multiplex PCR; in TCRdb, only in-frame clones are kept and a portion is missing. The sample holds around 15,000 clones, about 85% seen once. These data belong to a study of T cell clonotyping in hematopoietic cell transplantation. CDR1 and CDR2 (germline): SGHAT, FQNNGV. The CDR3 is 15 residues long. V lost 0 bases and J 3 bases, leaving 11 bases between the germline ends. Sample: PBMCs, taken 100 days after allogeneic stem cell transplant. The TCR was taken from a male patient aged 55 to 69 who had an allogeneic stem cell transplant from a related donor, so the T cells may come from the graft donor. Some clones in this sample may be carry-over from other donors' samples. The chain recombines TRBV11-2 with TRBJ1-1; D not resolved. This CDR3 is CASSLEPGPDTEAFF. DNA for the CDR3: TGTGCCAGCAGCTTAGAGCCGGGCCCGGACACTGAAGCTTTCTTT.